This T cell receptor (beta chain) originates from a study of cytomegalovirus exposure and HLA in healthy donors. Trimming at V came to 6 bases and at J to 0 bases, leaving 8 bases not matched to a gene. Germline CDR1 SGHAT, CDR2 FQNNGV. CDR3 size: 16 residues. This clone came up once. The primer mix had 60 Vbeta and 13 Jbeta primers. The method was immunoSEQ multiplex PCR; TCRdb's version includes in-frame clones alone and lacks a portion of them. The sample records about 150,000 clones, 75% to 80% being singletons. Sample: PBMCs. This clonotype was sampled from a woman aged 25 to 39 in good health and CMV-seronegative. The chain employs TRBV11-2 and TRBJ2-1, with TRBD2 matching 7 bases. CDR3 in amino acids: CASRGGAGSSYNEQFF. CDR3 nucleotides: TGTGCCAGCAGGGGCGGAGCGGGGAGCTCCTACAATGAGCAGTTCTTC.